The entry below describes one T cell receptor beta chain. The data derive from a study of blood T cell repertoires in COVID-19. At the level of the study: Samples of COVID-19 (acute and convalescent) were obtained from the United States, Italy and Spain.

TCRdb keeps only in-frame clones here, not all; method: immunoSEQ multiplex PCR. The sample gives 45,000 to 55,000 clones, over 75% of which show up once; roughly 10% is in the top ten. Seattle patients were enrolled while actively infected and followed longitudinally. The TCR originated in a man of 80 years or more with COVID-19, enrolled during active disease. The sample taken for sequencing was peripheral blood.

CDR3 loop: CASSLGGSSQPQHF. The CDR3 bases are TGTGCCAGCAGCTTAGGCGGTAGTTCGCAGCCCCAGCATTTT. V is TRBV11-2 and J is TRBJ1-5; D not resolved. CDR3 length: 14 amino acids. Trimming took off 1 base at V and 7 bases at J, with 11 bases between the two ends. Per germline, CDR1 SGHAT and CDR2 FQNNGV.